This T cell receptor beta chain was documented in a study of T cells in localized non-small cell lung cancer. The data were produced by immunoSEQ multiplex PCR, yet TCRdb's version contains in-frame clones alone and is incomplete. The sample has about 53,000 clones; approximately 88% are singletons. The starting material was peripheral blood mononuclear cells, obtained before any cancer treatment. This TCR came from a man aged 40 to 70 with stage III lung adenocarcinoma.

For the CDR3, the DNA is TGTGCCAGCAGGATCACAGGGGGTGACCGAGAGACCCAGTACTTC. It specifies CASRITGGDRETQYF. The V gene is TRBV7-3, the J gene TRBJ2-5; 8 bases align to TRBD1. Trimming removed 6 bases from V and 4 bases from J; junction bases left unmatched: 10. The CDR3 has 15 amino acids. The germline CDR1 and CDR2 sequences are SGHTA and FQGTGA.